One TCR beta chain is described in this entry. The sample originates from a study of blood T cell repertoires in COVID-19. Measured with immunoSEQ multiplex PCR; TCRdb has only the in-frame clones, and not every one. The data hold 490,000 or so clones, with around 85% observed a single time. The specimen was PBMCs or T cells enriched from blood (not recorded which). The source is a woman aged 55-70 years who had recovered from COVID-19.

The CDR3 DNA reads TGTGCCAGCAGTTACGGAGCCTCTAACTATGGCTACACCTTC. Its protein product is CASSYGASNYGYTF. V and J are TRBV6-5 and TRBJ1-2; no firm D call. Between the trimmed V and J ends, which lost 2 bases and 0 bases, there was a span of 7 bases. Germline assignment: CDR1 MNHEY and CDR2 SVGAGI. The CDR3 has 14 residues.